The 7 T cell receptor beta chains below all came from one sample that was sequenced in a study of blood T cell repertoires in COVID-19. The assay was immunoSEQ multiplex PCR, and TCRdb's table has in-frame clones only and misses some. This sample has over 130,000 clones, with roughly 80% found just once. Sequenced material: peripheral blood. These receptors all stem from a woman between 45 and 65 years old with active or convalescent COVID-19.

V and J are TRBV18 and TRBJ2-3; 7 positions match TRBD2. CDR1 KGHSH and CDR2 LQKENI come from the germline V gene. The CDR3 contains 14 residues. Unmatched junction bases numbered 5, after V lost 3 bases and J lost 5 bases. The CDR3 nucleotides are TGTGCCAGCTCACCGCTCCAGCGGGGAGATACGCAGTATTTT. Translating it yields CASSPLQRGDTQYF.

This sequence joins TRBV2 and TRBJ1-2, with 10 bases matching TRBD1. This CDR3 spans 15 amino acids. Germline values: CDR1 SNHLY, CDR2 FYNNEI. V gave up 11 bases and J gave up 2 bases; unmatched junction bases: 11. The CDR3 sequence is CAGGADRGLNYGYTF. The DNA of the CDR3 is TGTGCCGGAGGAGCTGACAGGGGGCTGAACTATGGCTACACCTTC.

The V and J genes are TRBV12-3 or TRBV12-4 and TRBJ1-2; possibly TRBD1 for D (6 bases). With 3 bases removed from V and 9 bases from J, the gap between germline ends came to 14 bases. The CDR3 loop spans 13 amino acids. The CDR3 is CASSLRGFRSYTF. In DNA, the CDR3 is TGTGCCAGCAGTTTGAGGGGGTTCAGGAGCTACACCTTC.

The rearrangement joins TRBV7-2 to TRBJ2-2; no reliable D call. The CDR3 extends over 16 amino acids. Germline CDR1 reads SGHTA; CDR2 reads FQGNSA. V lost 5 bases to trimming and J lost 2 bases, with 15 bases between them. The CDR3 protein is CASSQTRVGNTGELFF. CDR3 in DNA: TGTGCCAGCAGCCAAACCCGGGTAGGAAACACCGGGGAGCTGTTTTTT.

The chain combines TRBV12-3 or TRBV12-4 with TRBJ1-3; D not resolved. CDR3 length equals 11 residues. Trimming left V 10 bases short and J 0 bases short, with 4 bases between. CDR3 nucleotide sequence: TGTGCCACCTTCTCTGGAAACACCATATATTTT. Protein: CATFSGNTIYF.

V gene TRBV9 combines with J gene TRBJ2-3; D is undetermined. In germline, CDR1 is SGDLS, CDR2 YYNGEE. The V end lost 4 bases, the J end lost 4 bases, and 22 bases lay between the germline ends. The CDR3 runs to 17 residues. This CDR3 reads CASSFSPRSDGSDTQYF. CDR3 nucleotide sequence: TGTGCCAGCAGCTTTAGCCCTAGGTCCGATGGCTCAGATACGCAGTATTTT.

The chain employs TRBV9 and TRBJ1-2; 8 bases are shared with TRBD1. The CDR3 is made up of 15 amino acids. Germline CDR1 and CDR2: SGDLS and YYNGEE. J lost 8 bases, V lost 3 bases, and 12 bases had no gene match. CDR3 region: CASSAAGGGVTGYTF. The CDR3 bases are TGTGCCAGCAGCGCAGCAGGGGGCGGTGTGACCGGCTACACCTTC.